This is a list of T cell receptor beta chains from one sample in a study of blood T cell repertoires in COVID-19. Assay: immunoSEQ multiplex PCR; the TCRdb copy retains only in-frame clones and omits some. The table includes about 220,000 clones, 80% detected once. The sample taken for sequencing was peripheral blood. These receptors all come from a human donor in a cohort sampled during active COVID-19. CDR3s include the opening cysteine and the closing phenylalanine or tryptophan. D genes are given only for firm matches. Size tells how often a clone was seen (once, few, many) or the class of an expanded clone, and some rows leave it out.

CDR3aa: CASSLAGGENGNEQFF
CDR3nt: TGTGCCAGCAGCTTAGCAGGCGGGGAGAACGGCAATGAGCAGTTCTTC
j_gene: TRBJ2-1
v_gene: TRBV7-2
d_gene: -
abundance: -

CDR3aa: CASSQGRGDTNEKLFF
CDR3nt: TGCGCCAGCAGCCAAGGCAGGGGAGACACTAATGAAAAACTGTTTTTT
j_gene: TRBJ1-4
v_gene: TRBV4-1
d_gene: -
abundance: -

CDR3aa: CASARGREASYTF
CDR3nt: TGTGCCAGCGCCCGAGGCAGGGAGGCAAGCTACACCTTC
j_gene: TRBJ1-2
v_gene: TRBV6-5
d_gene: -
abundance: -

CDR3aa: CASSYLARDEQFF
CDR3nt: TGTGCCAGCAGTTACTTGGCCCGGGATGAGCAGTTCTTC
j_gene: TRBJ2-1
v_gene: TRBV6-6
d_gene: -
abundance: -

CDR3aa: CASSLSSTGVVAFF
CDR3nt: TGTGCCAGCAGCTTAAGTTCGACAGGGGTCGTAGCTTTCTTT
j_gene: TRBJ1-1
v_gene: TRBV7-9
d_gene: TRBD1
abundance: -

CDR3aa: CASSLRQGDGYTF
CDR3nt: TGTGCCAGCAGCTTAAGACAGGGGGATGGCTACACCTTC
j_gene: TRBJ1-2
v_gene: TRBV5-6
d_gene: TRBD1
abundance: -

CDR3aa: CASTPVGALGYGYTF
CDR3nt: TGTGCCAGCACCCCCGTGGGGGCGCTAGGCTATGGCTACACCTTC
j_gene: TRBJ1-2
v_gene: TRBV28
d_gene: -
abundance: -

CDR3aa: CASSPVRAQETQYF
CDR3nt: TGTGCCAGCAGCCCCGTCAGGGCACAAGAGACCCAGTACTTC
j_gene: TRBJ2-5
v_gene: TRBV28
d_gene: -
abundance: -

CDR3aa: CASSSRGGRPEAFF
CDR3nt: TGTGCCAGCAGTTCGAGGGGGGGGCGCCCTGAAGCTTTCTTT
j_gene: TRBJ1-1
v_gene: TRBV6-5
d_gene: -
abundance: -

CDR3aa: CASSALSSTPGELFF
CDR3nt: TGTGCCAGCAGCGCTTTATCTAGCACCCCCGGGGAGCTGTTTTTT
j_gene: TRBJ2-2
v_gene: TRBV9
d_gene: -
abundance: -

CDR3aa: CASSPFGGETQYF
CDR3nt: TGTGCCAGCAGCCCGTTTGGAGGGGAGACCCAGTACTTC
j_gene: TRBJ2-5
v_gene: TRBV6-4
d_gene: -
abundance: -

CDR3aa: CASSPPLDRGNQPQHF
CDR3nt: TGTGCCAGCTCACCACCACTAGACAGGGGCAATCAGCCCCAGCATTTT
j_gene: TRBJ1-5
v_gene: TRBV18
d_gene: TRBD1
abundance: once

CDR3aa: CASSHLVFREGTGELFF
CDR3nt: TGTGCCAGCAGCCATCTCGTATTCCGGGAGGGCACCGGGGAGCTGTTTTTT
j_gene: TRBJ2-2
v_gene: TRBV7-6
d_gene: TRBD2
abundance: few

CDR3aa: CASSLEAGHRVTQYF
CDR3nt: TGTGCCAGCAGCTTAGAAGCGGGACATCGGGTGACCCAGTACTTC
j_gene: TRBJ2-5
v_gene: TRBV11-3
d_gene: -
abundance: -

CDR3aa: CASSQGAAGGREQFF
CDR3nt: TGTGCCAGCAGCCAAGGAGCGGCGGGGGGTAGGGAGCAGTTCTTC
j_gene: TRBJ2-1
v_gene: TRBV3-1/TRBV3-2
d_gene: TRBD2
abundance: -

CDR3aa: CASNEGGAEKLFF
CDR3nt: TGTGCCAGCAATGAAGGGGGGGCTGAAAAACTGTTTTTT
j_gene: TRBJ1-4
v_gene: TRBV19
d_gene: -
abundance: -

CDR3aa: CASSTWTDNEKLFF
CDR3nt: TGTGCCAGTAGTACCTGGACAGACAATGAAAAACTGTTTTTT
j_gene: TRBJ1-4
v_gene: TRBV19
d_gene: -
abundance: -

CDR3aa: CASSAYLFLNSPLHF
CDR3nt: TGTGCCAGCAGCGCTTACCTATTCCTTAATTCACCCCTCCACTTT
j_gene: TRBJ1-6
v_gene: TRBV9
d_gene: -
abundance: -

CDR3aa: CAWSSEIGFTEAFF
CDR3nt: TGTGCCTGGAGTTCGGAGATCGGGTTCACTGAAGCTTTCTTT
j_gene: TRBJ1-1
v_gene: TRBV30
d_gene: -
abundance: -

CDR3aa: CASSRSDNEQFF
CDR3nt: TGTGCCAGCAGCAGGTCGGACAATGAGCAGTTCTTC
j_gene: TRBJ2-1
v_gene: TRBV6-5
d_gene: -
abundance: few